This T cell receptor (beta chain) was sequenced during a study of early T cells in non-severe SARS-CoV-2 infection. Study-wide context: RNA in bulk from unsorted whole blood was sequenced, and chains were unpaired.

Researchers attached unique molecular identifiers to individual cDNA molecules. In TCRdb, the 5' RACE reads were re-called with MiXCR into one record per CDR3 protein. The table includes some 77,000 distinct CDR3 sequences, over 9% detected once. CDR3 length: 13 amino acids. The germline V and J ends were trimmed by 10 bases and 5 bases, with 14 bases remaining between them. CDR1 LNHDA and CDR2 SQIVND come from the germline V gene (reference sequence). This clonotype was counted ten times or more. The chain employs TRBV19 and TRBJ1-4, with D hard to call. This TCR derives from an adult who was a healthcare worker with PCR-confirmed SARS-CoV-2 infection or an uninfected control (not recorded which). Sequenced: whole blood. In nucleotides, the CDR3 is TGTGCCAACTACTACCTACGAAATGAAAAACTGTTTTTT. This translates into CANYYLRNEKLFF.